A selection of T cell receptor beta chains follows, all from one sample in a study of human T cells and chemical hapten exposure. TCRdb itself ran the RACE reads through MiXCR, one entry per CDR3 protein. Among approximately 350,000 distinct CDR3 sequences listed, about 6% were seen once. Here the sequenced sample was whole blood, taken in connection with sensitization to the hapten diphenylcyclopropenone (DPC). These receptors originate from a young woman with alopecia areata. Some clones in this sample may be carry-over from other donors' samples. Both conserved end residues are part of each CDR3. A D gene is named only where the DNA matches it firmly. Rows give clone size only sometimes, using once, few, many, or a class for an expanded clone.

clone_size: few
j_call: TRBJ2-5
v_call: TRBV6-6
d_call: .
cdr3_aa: CASSYSKTRKYF
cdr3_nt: TGTGCCAGCAGTTACTCCAAGACCCGCAAGTACTTC

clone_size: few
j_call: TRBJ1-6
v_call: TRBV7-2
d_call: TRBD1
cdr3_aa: CASSLGQGEASPLHF
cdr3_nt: TGTGCCAGCAGCTTAGGGCAGGGGGAGGCTTCACCCCTCCACTTT

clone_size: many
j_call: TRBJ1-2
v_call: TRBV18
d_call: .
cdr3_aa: CASSLGSARGNYGYTF
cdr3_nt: TGTGCCAGCTCACTCGGTAGTGCCAGGGGTAACTATGGCTACACCTTC

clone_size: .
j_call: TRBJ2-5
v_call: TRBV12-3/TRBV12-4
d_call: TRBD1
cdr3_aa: CASSSPSSGTGVWETQYF
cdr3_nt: TGTGCCAGCAGTTCCCCCTCCTCCGGGACAGGGGTATGGGAGACCCAGTACTTC

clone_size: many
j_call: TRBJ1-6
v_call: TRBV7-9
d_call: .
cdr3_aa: CASIGATNSPLHF
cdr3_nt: TGTGCCAGCATCGGGGCGACTAATTCACCCCTCCACTTT

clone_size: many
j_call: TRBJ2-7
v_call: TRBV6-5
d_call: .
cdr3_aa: CASSYPSRGEQYF
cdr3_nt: TGTGCCAGCAGTTACCCCTCCCGAGGGGAGCAGTACTTC

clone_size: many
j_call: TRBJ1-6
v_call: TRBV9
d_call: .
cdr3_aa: CASSVAPNSPLHF
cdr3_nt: TGTGCCAGCAGCGTAGCCCCGAATTCACCCCTCCACTTT

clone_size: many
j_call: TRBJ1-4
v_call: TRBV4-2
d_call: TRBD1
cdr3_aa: CASSQTGITNEKLFF
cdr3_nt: TGTGCCAGCAGCCAGACAGGGATCACTAATGAAAAACTGTTTTTT

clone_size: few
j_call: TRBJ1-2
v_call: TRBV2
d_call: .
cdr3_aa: CASRRRTVYGYTF
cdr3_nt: TGTGCCAGCAGAAGACGGACGGTCTATGGCTACACCTTC

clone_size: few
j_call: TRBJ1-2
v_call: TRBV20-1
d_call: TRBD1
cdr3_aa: CSARALETGVNYGYTF
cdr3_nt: TGCAGTGCTAGAGCCCTTGAGACAGGGGTCAACTATGGCTACACCTTC

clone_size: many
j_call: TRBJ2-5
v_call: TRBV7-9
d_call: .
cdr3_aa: CASSLTRGGETQYF
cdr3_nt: TGTGCCAGCAGCTTAACCCGAGGTGGAGAGACCCAGTACTTC

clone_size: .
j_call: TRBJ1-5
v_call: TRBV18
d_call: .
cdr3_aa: CASSPFEGNQGQPQHF
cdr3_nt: TGTGCCAGCTCACCCTTTGAGGGGAATCAAGGTCAGCCCCAGCATTTT

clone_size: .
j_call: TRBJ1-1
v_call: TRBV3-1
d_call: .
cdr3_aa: CASSPPSGGQSFF
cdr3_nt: TGTGCCAGCAGCCCGCCCTCCGGGGGGCAATCTTTCTTT

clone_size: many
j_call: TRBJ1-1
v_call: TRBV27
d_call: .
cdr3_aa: CASSSVVNTEAFF
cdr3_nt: TGTGCCAGCAGCTCCGTCGTGAACACTGAAGCTTTCTTT

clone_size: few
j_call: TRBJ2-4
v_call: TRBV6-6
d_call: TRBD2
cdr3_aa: CASTLSGGAGDIQYF
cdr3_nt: TGTGCCAGCACCCTTAGCGGGGGGGCCGGAGACATTCAGTACTTC

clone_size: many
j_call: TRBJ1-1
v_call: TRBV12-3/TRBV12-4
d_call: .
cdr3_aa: CASSPNRGGRSTEAFF
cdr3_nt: TGTGCCAGCAGTCCTAACCGGGGGGGTAGAAGCACTGAAGCTTTCTTT

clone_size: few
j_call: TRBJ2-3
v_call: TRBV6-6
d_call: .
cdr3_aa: CASSYPLSVATDTQYF
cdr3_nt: TGTGCCAGCAGTTACCCGCTTTCGGTGGCCACAGATACGCAGTATTTT

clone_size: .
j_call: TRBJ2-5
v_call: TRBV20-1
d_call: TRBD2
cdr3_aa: CSAISDTSGAEQETQYF
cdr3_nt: TGCAGTGCTATATCCGATACTAGCGGGGCGGAACAAGAGACCCAGTACTTC

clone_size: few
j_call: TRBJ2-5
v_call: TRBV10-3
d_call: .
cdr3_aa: CAISELAERSQETQYF
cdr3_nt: TGTGCCATCAGTGAGCTAGCAGAAAGGTCGCAAGAGACCCAGTACTTC

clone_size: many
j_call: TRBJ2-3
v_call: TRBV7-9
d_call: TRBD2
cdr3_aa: CASSPTAGERTQYF
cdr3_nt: TGTGCCAGCAGCCCCACGGCGGGGGAGAGAACGCAGTATTTT

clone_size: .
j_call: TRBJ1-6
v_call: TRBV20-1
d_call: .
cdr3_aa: CSARVEGRRNNSPLHF
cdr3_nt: TGCAGTGCTAGAGTAGAGGGACGGAGAAATAATTCACCCCTCCACTTT

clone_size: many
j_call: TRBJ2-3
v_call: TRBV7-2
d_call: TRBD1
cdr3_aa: CASSADRGTDTQYF
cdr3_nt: TGTGCCAGCAGCGCGGACAGGGGAACAGATACGCAGTATTTT

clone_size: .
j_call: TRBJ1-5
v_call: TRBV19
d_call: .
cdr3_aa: CASSIAGSNQPQHF
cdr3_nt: TGTGCCAGTAGTATAGCCGGCAGCAATCAGCCCCAGCATTTT

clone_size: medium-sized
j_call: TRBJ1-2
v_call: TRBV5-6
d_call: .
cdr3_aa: CASSRQASYGYTF
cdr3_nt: TGTGCCAGCAGCCGACAGGCGTCGTATGGCTACACCTTC

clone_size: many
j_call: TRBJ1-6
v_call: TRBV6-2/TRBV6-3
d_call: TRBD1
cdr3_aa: CASSRARDRHCGDTSPLHF
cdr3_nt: TGTGCCAGCAGTCGCGCCCGGGACAGGCACTGTGGGGATACTTCACCCCTCCACTTT

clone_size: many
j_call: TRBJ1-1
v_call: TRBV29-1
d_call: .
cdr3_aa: CSVAPTAEAFF
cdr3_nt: TGCAGCGTTGCCCCGACAGCTGAAGCTTTCTTT

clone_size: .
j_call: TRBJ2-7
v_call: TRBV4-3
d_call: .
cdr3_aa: CASSQGPGRDSYEQYF
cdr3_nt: TGCGCCAGCAGCCAAGGGCCGGGGAGAGATTCCTACGAGCAGTACTTC

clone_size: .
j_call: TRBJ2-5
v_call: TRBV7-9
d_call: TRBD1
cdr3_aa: CASSYPGQEETQYF
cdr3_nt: TGTGCCAGCAGCTACCCGGGACAGGAAGAGACCCAGTACTTC

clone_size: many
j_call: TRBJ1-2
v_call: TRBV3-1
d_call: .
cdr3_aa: CASSQVPGAGYTF
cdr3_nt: TGTGCCAGCAGCCAAGTACCAGGGGCTGGCTACACCTTC

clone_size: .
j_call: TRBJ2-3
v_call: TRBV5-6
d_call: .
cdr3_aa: CASSPPNQASTDTQYF
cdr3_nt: TGTGCCAGCAGCCCCCCGAATCAGGCTAGCACAGATACGCAGTATTTT

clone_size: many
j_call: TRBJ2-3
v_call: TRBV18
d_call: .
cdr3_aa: CASSPPGAPDTQYF
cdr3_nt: TGTGCCAGCTCACCACCGGGGGCCCCAGATACGCAGTATTTT

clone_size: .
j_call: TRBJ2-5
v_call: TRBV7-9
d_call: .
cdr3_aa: CASSTRQAETQYF
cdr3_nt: TGTGCCAGCAGCACCCGACAGGCCGAGACCCAGTACTTC

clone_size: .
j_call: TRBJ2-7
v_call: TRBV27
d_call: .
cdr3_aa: CASSPAGVIYEQYF
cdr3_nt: TGTGCCAGCAGTCCAGCAGGGGTAATCTACGAGCAGTACTTC

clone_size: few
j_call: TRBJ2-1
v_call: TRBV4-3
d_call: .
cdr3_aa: CASSQVLSRVNEQFF
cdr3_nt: TGCGCCAGCAGCCAAGTTCTTTCGCGGGTAAATGAGCAGTTCTTC

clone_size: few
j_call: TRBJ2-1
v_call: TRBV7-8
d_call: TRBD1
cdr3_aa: CASSSTGTGSYNEQFF
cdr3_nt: TGTGCCAGCAGCTCTACCGGGACAGGGTCTTACAATGAGCAGTTCTTC

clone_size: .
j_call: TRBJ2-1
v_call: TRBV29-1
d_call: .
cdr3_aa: CSVGLGGGRNEQFF
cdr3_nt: TGCAGCGTTGGACTGGGCGGGGGCCGTAATGAGCAGTTCTTC

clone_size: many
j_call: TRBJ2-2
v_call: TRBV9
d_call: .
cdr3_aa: CASSVLGRPANTGELFF
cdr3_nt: TGTGCCAGCAGCGTTCTCGGCAGACCCGCGAACACCGGGGAGCTGTTTTTT

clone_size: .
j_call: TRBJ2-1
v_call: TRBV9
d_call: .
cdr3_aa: CPAYRTGDMQFF
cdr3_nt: TGTCCAGCTTACCGGACGGGGGATATGCAGTTCTTC

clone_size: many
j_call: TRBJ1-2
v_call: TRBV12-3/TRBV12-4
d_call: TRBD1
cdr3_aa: CASRYGQGNYGYTF
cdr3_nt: TGTGCCAGCAGATACGGACAGGGCAACTATGGCTACACCTTC

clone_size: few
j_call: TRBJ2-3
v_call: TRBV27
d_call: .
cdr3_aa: CASRRGGRDTQYF
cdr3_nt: TGTGCCAGCAGAAGGGGGGGCCGGGATACGCAGTATTTT

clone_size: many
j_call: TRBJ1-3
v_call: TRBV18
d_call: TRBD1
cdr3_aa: CASSPWTGDGNTIYF
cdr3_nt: TGTGCCAGCTCACCATGGACAGGGGACGGAAACACCATATATTTT

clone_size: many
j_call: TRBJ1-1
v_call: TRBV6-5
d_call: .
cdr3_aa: CASTMGGNTEAFF
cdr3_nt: TGTGCCAGCACTATGGGGGGGAACACTGAAGCTTTCTTT

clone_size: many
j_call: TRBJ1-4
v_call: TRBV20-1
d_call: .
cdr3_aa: CSANDNRRPNEKLFF
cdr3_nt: TGCAGTGCAAACGATAACAGAAGACCTAATGAAAAACTGTTTTTT

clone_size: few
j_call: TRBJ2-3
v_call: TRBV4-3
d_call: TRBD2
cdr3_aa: CASSQDREGLGLDTQYF
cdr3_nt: TGCGCCAGCAGCCAAGATCGGGAGGGCCTCGGATTAGATACGCAGTATTTT

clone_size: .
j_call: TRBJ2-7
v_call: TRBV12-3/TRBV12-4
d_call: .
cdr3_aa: CASSPTYTAYYEQYF
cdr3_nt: TGTGCCAGCAGCCCAACCTACACCGCCTATTACGAGCAGTACTTC

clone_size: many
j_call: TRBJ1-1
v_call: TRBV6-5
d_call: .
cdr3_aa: CASRVRTGGTEAFF
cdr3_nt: TGTGCCAGCAGGGTCCGGACGGGGGGCACTGAAGCTTTCTTT

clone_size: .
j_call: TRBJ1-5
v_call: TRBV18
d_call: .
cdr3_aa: CASSPGSGPQPQHF
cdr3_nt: TGTGCCAGCTCACCAGGATCTGGCCCACAGCCCCAGCATTTT

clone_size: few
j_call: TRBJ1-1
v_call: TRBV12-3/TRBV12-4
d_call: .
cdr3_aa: CASNTGRNTEAFF
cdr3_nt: TGTGCCAGCAACACGGGTCGAAACACTGAAGCTTTCTTT

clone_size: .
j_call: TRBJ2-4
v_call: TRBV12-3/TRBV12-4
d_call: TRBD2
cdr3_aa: CASSFTPKTSGGELAKNIQYF
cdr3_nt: TGTGCCAGCAGTTTCACCCCTAAGACTAGCGGGGGAGAGTTAGCCAAAAACATTCAGTACTTC

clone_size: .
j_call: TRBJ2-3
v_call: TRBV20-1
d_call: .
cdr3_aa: CSASRGLAPDTQYF
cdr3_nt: TGCAGTGCTAGTAGAGGGCTAGCTCCCGATACGCAGTATTTT

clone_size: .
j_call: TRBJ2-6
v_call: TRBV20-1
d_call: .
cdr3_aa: CSATKPKGTAGANVLTF
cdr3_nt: TGCAGTGCAACTAAACCGAAGGGGACGGCTGGGGCCAACGTCCTGACTTTC